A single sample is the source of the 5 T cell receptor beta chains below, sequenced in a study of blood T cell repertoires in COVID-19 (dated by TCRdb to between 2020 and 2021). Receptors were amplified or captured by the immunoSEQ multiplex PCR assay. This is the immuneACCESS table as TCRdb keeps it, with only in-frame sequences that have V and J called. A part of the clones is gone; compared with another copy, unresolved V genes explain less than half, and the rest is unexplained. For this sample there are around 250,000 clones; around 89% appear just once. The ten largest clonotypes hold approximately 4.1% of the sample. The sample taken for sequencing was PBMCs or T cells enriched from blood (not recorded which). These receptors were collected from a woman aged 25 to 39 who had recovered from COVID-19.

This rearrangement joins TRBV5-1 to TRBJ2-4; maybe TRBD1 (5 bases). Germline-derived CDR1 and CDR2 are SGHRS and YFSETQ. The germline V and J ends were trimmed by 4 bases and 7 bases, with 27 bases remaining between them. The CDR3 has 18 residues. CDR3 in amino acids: CASSAQATYHPDDNIQYF. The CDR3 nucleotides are TGCGCCAGCAGCGCACAGGCGACATATCATCCGGATGACAACATTCAGTACTTC. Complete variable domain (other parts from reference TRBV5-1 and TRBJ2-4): KAGVTQTPRYLIKTRGQQVTLSCSPISGHRSVSWYQQTPGQGLQFLFEYFSETQRNKGNFPGRFSGRQFSNSRSEMNVSTLELGDSALYLCASSAQATYHPDDNIQYFGAGTRLSVL.

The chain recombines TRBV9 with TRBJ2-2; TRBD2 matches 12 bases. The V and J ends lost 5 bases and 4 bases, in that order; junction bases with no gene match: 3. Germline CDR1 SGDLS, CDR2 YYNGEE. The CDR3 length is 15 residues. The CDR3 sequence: CASRETSGSTGELFF. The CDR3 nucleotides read TGTGCCAGCAGAGAGACTAGCGGGAGCACCGGGGAGCTGTTTTTT.

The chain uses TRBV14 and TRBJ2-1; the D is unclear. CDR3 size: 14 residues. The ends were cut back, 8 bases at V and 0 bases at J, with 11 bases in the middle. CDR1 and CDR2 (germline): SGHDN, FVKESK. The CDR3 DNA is TGTGCCAGCGGCGCGGAACCCTCCTACAATGAGCAGTTCTTC. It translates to CASGAEPSYNEQFF.

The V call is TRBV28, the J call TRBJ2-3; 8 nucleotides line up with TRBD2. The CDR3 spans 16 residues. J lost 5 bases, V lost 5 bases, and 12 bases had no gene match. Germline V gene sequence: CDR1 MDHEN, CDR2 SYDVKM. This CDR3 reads CASSQPNGRAGDTQYF. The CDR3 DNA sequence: TGTGCCAGCAGTCAACCGAACGGGAGGGCAGGAGATACGCAGTATTTT.

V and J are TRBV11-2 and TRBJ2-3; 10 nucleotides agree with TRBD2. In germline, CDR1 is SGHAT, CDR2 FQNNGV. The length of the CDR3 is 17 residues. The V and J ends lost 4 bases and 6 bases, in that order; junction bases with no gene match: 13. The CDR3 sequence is CASSYRLAGEIRDTQYF. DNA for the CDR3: TGTGCCAGCAGCTACCGGCTAGCGGGAGAAATCAGGGATACGCAGTATTTT.